What follows are 28 T cell receptor beta chains derived from one specimen sequenced in a study of response to subunit inactivated influenza vaccine. TCRdb processed the RT-PCR reads anew with MiXCR; each CDR3 protein has one entry. The profile shows more than 450,000 distinct CDR3 sequences, about 11% of them singletons. These data also formed part of another study, on T cells expressing NK-cell markers. That study adds: TCR beta cDNA was made by 5'RACE template switching with UMIs.

This specimen was PBMCs from blood, taken on the day of vaccination. The origin of the receptors is a man aged 50-59 years who received an inactivated influenza vaccine.

J is TRBJ1-3 and V is TRBV5-6; weak D call: TRBD1 (5 bases). V gave up 1 base and J gave up 0 bases, with 11 bases separating them. CDR1 and CDR2 from the germline V gene are SGHDT and YYEEEE. The CDR3 sequence is 16 residues long. Here the CDR3 reads CASSLRGQSSGNTIYF. CDR3 DNA: TGTGCCAGCAGCTTGAGGGGCCAGAGCTCTGGAAACACCATATATTTT. The full variable domain, completed using reference TRBV5-6 and TRBJ1-3, is DAGVTQSPTHLIKTRGQQVTLRCSPKSGHDTVSWYQQALGQGPQFIFQYYEEEERQRGNFPDRFSGHQFPNYSSELNVNALLLGDSALYLCASSLRGQSSGNTIYFGEGSWLTVV.

The sample holds a few counts of this clonotype. The V call is TRBV10-3, the J call TRBJ2-7; no clear D gene. The length of the CDR3 is 13 residues. Germline CDR1 ENHRY, CDR2 SYGVKD. Trimming cost V 4 bases and J 6 bases, with 13 bases left between them. The CDR3 here is CAISVPGRAEQYF. In nucleotides, the CDR3 is TGTGCCATCAGTGTGCCAGGTCGGGCCGAGCAGTACTTC.

This clonotype showed up just a few times. The J gene is TRBJ2-7, the V gene TRBV10-3; the match to TRBD1 covers 10 bases. The CDR3 contains 14 residues. The trim removed 4 bases at V and 4 bases at J, leaving 4 bases unmatched. Germline V gene sequence: CDR1 ENHRY, CDR2 SYGVKD. The DNA of the CDR3 is TGTGCCATCAGTGGGGGACAGGGGTTGTACGAGCAGTACTTC. It yields the protein CAISGGQGLYEQYF.

The chain links TRBV20-1 to TRBJ2-3; D not resolved. CDR3 length: 14 amino acids. The germline V and J ends were trimmed by 3 bases and 0 bases, with 10 bases remaining between them. Per germline, CDR1 DFQATT and CDR2 SNEGSKA (reference sequence). CDR3 DNA sequence: TGCAGTGCTAGCCCCCCCGTTAGCACAGATACGCAGTATTTT. Protein sequence: CSASPPVSTDTQYF.

This clonotype was observed at least ten times. This chain uses TRBV6-5 with TRBJ1-5; no clear D. V lost 0 bases, J lost 0 bases, and 6 bases lay in between. This CDR3 region has 15 residues. In germline, CDR1 is MNHEY, CDR2 SVGAGI. The CDR3 coding sequence is TGTGCCAGCAGTTACTCCCAGAATAGCAATCAGCCCCAGCATTTT. Its protein product is CASSYSQNSNQPQHF.

V is TRBV12-3 or TRBV12-4 and J is TRBJ1-5; no firm D call. The germline V and J ends were trimmed by 6 bases and 7 bases, with 13 bases remaining between them. The length of the CDR3 is 13 residues. The CDR3 DNA reads TGTGCCAGCAGCCGAGATCAAGGGCAGCCCCAGCATTTT. Translating it yields CASSRDQGQPQHF.

V is TRBV5-4 and J is TRBJ1-2; 10 nucleotides line up with TRBD1. CDR1 is SGHNT, CDR2 YYREEE, per germline (reference sequence). Trimming cost V 5 bases and J 5 bases; bases outside gene matches: 6. The CDR3 totals 14 residues. The CDR3 DNA sequence: TGTGCCAGCAGAGTCCGGGACAGGGGATATGGCTACACCTTC. Amino acids: CASRVRDRGYGYTF.

The chain has TRBV5-6 and TRBJ2-3; D might be TRBD1 or TRBD2, each matching 5 bases. The CDR3 is made up of 14 amino acids. V was shortened by 4 bases and J by 2 bases, with 11 bases between the two germline ends. Germline V gene data show CDR1 as SGHDT and CDR2 as YYEEEE. The CDR3 is CASSRGRTTDTQYF. Here the CDR3 DNA reads TGTGCCAGCAGCCGGGGCAGAACCACAGATACGCAGTATTTT.

This clonotype was seen ten or more times. The chain has TRBV20-1 and TRBJ2-7, with 8 bases lining up with TRBD2. V lost 2 bases and J lost 0; bases outside the gene matches: 12. CDR1 DFQATT and CDR2 SNEGSKA come from the germline V gene (reference sequence). The length of the CDR3 is 17 residues. CDR3 DNA sequence: TGCAGTGCTAGAATAGACAAGGCTAGCGGGTTCTCCTACGAGCAGTACTTC. As protein: CSARIDKASGFSYEQYF.

The J gene is TRBJ2-1, the V gene TRBV5-6; D remains unclear. The ends were cut back, 1 base at V and 0 bases at J, with 11 bases in the middle. Germline V gene sequence: CDR1 SGHDT, CDR2 YYEEEE. The CDR3 sequence is 16 residues long. The CDR3 nucleotides are TGTGCCAGCAGCTTGAATGGCCGGAGCTCCTACAATGAGCAGTTCTTC. Protein: CASSLNGRSSYNEQFF. Full variable domain (rest looked up from reference TRBV5-6 and TRBJ2-1): DAGVTQSPTHLIKTRGQQVTLRCSPKSGHDTVSWYQQALGQGPQFIFQYYEEEERQRGNFPDRFSGHQFPNYSSELNVNALLLGDSALYLCASSLNGRSSYNEQFFGPGTRLTVL.

This clonotype has a handful of counts. This rearrangement joins TRBV4-3 to TRBJ2-1, with TRBD2 matching over 9 bases. The CDR3 is 18 residues long. CDR1 and CDR2 (germline): LGHNA, YSLEER. Trimming took 2 bases from V and 4 from J; bases not matched to a gene: 12. CDR3 protein: CASSQLQIAGELYNEQFF. CDR3 in DNA: TGCGCCAGCAGCCAACTACAAATAGCGGGGGAGCTATACAATGAGCAGTTCTTC.

The genes are TRBV10-3 and TRBJ1-6; no definite D call. With 4 bases removed from V and 6 bases from J, the gap between germline ends came to 13 bases. Germline V gives CDR1 ENHRY, CDR2 SYGVKD. The CDR3 spans 15 residues. This CDR3 reads CAISVATGLNSPLHF. The CDR3, as DNA: TGTGCCATCAGTGTCGCTACGGGCCTTAATTCACCCCTCCACTTT.

In this sample, this clonotype turned up a few times. The rearrangement uses TRBV20-1 and TRBJ2-1; the D call may be TRBD1 or TRBD2 (6 bases each). V dropped 6 bases and J dropped 7 bases, with 16 bases sitting between them. CDR3 length equals 13 residues. Germline CDR1 reads DFQATT; CDR2 reads SNEGSKA (reference sequence). The CDR3 sequence is CSAYSLGGNEQFF. In DNA, the CDR3 is TGCAGTGCCTACTCACTAGGGGGGAATGAGCAGTTCTTC.

This clonotype was found a few times. The V and J genes are TRBV11-3 and TRBJ2-1, with D perhaps given as TRBD1 or TRBD2 (5 bases each). The CDR3 consists of 15 residues. Germline V gives CDR1 SGHNT, CDR2 YENEEA. V lost 1 base, J lost 7 bases, and 14 bases lay in between. In DNA form, the CDR3 reads TGTGCCAGCAGCTTAGGTGGACTGGACAAAAATGAGCAGTTCTTC. Its protein is CASSLGGLDKNEQFF.

There are a few counts of this clonotype. The chain couples TRBV12-3 or TRBV12-4 to TRBJ1-6, with TRBD1 as a possible D gene (5 bases). Deletions cut 3 bases from V and 9 bases from J, with 12 bases between. The CDR3 runs to 14 residues. Written as DNA, the CDR3 is TGTGCCAGCAGTTTCGCCGGGGCTGGTTCACCCCTCCACTTT. This gives the protein CASSFAGAGSPLHF.

The chain combines TRBV10-3 with TRBJ2-7, with 10 bases lining up with TRBD1. The J segment lost 3 bases and the V segment lost 11 bases, leaving 7 bases of the junction unmatched. CDR3 length: 13 amino acids. Looked up from germline, CDR1 is ENHRY and CDR2 is SYGVKD. CDR3 sequence: CAFARDRGYEQYF. CDR3 coding DNA: TGTGCCTTCGCCAGGGACAGGGGCTACGAGCAGTACTTC.

This clonotype was seen repeatedly, ten times or more. This rearrangement joins TRBV24-1 to TRBJ2-1; TRBD2 aligns across 7 bases. Trimming removed 5 bases from V and 2 bases from J; junction bases left unmatched: 5. Germline V lookup: CDR1 KGHDR, CDR2 SFDVKD. This CDR3 region has 15 residues. In DNA form, the CDR3 reads TGTGCCACCAGTGTTAAGGGAGGGGCCTACAATGAGCAGTTCTTC. Amino acid sequence: CATSVKGGAYNEQFF.

This clonotype appeared once. The chain uses TRBV6-5 and TRBJ2-4; D is undetermined. The CDR3 loop spans 10 amino acids. Germline V CDR1 and CDR2: MNHEY, SVGAGI. V gave up 8 bases and J gave up 7 bases, with 6 bases separating them. The CDR3 nucleotides read TGTGCCAGCGGTGTGAACATTCAGTACTTC. Translating it yields CASGVNIQYF.

Only a few counts were recorded for this clonotype. The chain couples TRBV5-1 to TRBJ2-4; D possibly matches TRBD1 or TRBD2 (5 bases each). The CDR3 runs to 14 residues. The V and J ends lost 0 bases and 8 bases respectively, with 12 bases between them. CDR1 and CDR2 from the germline V gene are SGHRS and YFSETQ. The CDR3: CASSLGQPGDIQYF. The DNA for the CDR3 is TGCGCCAGCAGCTTGGGACAGCCCGGGGACATTCAGTACTTC. The variable domain in full, completed from reference TRBV5-1 and TRBJ2-4, reads KAGVTQTPRYLIKTRGQQVTLSCSPISGHRSVSWYQQTPGQGLQFLFEYFSETQRNKGNFPGRFSGRQFSNSRSEMNVSTLELGDSALYLCASSLGQPGDIQYFGAGTRLSVL.

The table lists this clonotype with a few counts. The V call is TRBV5-6, the J call TRBJ2-1; TRBD1 or TRBD2 may be the D gene (6 bases each). V lost 5 bases and J lost 4, with 16 bases in between. In germline, CDR1 is SGHDT, CDR2 YYEEEE. This CDR3 comprises 15 residues. The CDR3 region has the DNA TGTGCCAGCAGTTACGACAGGCGGGATTACAATGAGCAGTTCTTC. Encoded protein: CASSYDRRDYNEQFF. Variable domain in full (rest from reference TRBV5-6 and TRBJ2-1): DAGVTQSPTHLIKTRGQQVTLRCSPKSGHDTVSWYQQALGQGPQFIFQYYEEEERQRGNFPDRFSGHQFPNYSSELNVNALLLGDSALYLCASSYDRRDYNEQFFGPGTRLTVL.

A word on this clonotype: One end of the junction does not line up with germline, which may come from a read error. The chain recombines TRBV19 with TRBJ1-1; possible D gene TRBD1, 5 bases. The CDR3 runs to 14 residues. Looked up from germline, CDR1 is LNHDA and CDR2 is SQIVND (reference sequence). CDR3 DNA sequence: TGTGCCAGTAGTATGGATAGGGGTCATACTGCAGCTTTCTTT. It yields the protein CASSMDRGHTAAFF.

The rearrangement links TRBV20-1 to TRBJ1-1; 7 nucleotides agree with TRBD1. Trimming took 6 bases from V and 4 from J; bases not matched to a gene: 17. Germline V lookup: CDR1 DFQATT, CDR2 SNEGSKA (reference sequence). The CDR3 covers 16 residues. The CDR3 nucleotides are TGCAGTGCCCCCCCAGGGGGGTATCGTTCCATCACTGAAGCTTTCTTT. Amino acids: CSAPPGGYRSITEAFF.

The chain couples TRBV4-2 to TRBJ1-2, with D unclear. The CDR3 loop spans 13 amino acids. Germline V CDR1 and CDR2: LGHNA, YNFKEQ. The ends were cut back, 10 bases at V and 8 bases at J, with 20 bases in the middle. CDR3: CAMGPGLLCGYTF. CDR3 in DNA: TGTGCCATGGGCCCCGGGCTCCTCTGCGGCTACACCTTC.

The table lists this clonotype with a few counts. The chain carries TRBV27 and TRBJ2-3, with D tentatively TRBD2 (6 bases). Germline CDR1 reads MNHEY; CDR2 reads SMNVEV (reference sequence). The CDR3 length is 15 residues. Trimming pared 8 bases from V and 0 bases from J, leaving 15 bases between. The chain's CDR3 is CASSWTLASTDTQYF. The DNA for the CDR3 is TGTGCCAGCTCCTGGACACTAGCTAGCACAGATACGCAGTATTTT.

The chain combines TRBV5-1 with TRBJ2-1; the D gene is possibly TRBD2 (5 bases). The ends were cut back, 1 base at V and 9 bases at J, with 14 bases in the middle. The germline V gene has CDR1 SGHRS and CDR2 YFSETQ. The length of the CDR3 is 14 residues. The CDR3 sequence: CASSLLSEHGEQFF. In DNA form, the CDR3 reads TGCGCCAGCAGCTTGCTTAGCGAGCACGGTGAGCAGTTCTTC.

This clonotype was observed a handful of times. The chain employs TRBV5-1 and TRBJ2-7; 10 nucleotides line up with TRBD2. The junction had 8 bases not matched to a gene; V was cut back by 4 bases and J by 4 bases. This CDR3 spans 15 amino acids. CDR1 and CDR2 from the germline V gene are SGHRS and YFSETQ. CDR3 region: CASSPGGTSVYEQYF. For the CDR3, the DNA is TGCGCCAGCAGCCCTGGTGGGACTAGCGTTTACGAGCAGTACTTC.

The rearrangement links TRBV5-1 to TRBJ1-4; TRBD1 agrees at 8 bases. CDR1 SGHRS and CDR2 YFSETQ come from the germline V gene. The CDR3 sequence is 15 residues long. After removal of 7 bases from V and 4 bases from J, the junction contained 9 bases not matched to a gene. The CDR3 region is CASRPTGGDNEKLFF. The CDR3 DNA is TGCGCCAGCCGACCTACAGGGGGGGATAATGAAAAACTGTTTTTT. The entire variable domain, with the rest obtained from reference TRBV5-1 and TRBJ1-4, is as follows: KAGVTQTPRYLIKTRGQQVTLSCSPISGHRSVSWYQQTPGQGLQFLFEYFSETQRNKGNFPGRFSGRQFSNSRSEMNVSTLELGDSALYLCASRPTGGDNEKLFFGSGTQLSVL.

J is TRBJ2-7 and V is TRBV5-1; TRBD2 matches 7 bases. Trimming cost V 2 bases and J 1 base; bases outside gene matches: 9. Germline CDR1 and CDR2: SGHRS and YFSETQ. There are 16 residues in the CDR3. The CDR3 sequence: CASSFQTGGGSYEQYF. DNA for the CDR3: TGCGCCAGCAGCTTTCAAACGGGAGGCGGGTCCTACGAGCAGTACTTC.